Below, 31 T cell receptor beta chains from the same sample are listed, as sequenced in a study of blood T cell repertoires in COVID-19. TCRdb's copy holds only in-frame clones and misses some; the assay was immunoSEQ multiplex PCR. The table records roughly 200,000 clones, 88% of them present only once. Specimen: peripheral blood. These receptors all stem from a man in his late teens or twenties with active or convalescent COVID-19.

V and J are TRBV5-1 and TRBJ1-6; 8 bases line up with TRBD1. There are 14 residues in the CDR3. The junction had 2 bases not matched to a gene; V was cut back by 0 bases and J by 9 bases. Germline lookup yields CDR1 SGHRS and CDR2 YFSETQ. This chain's CDR3 is CASSLDGTGSPLHF. CDR3 nucleotide sequence: TGCGCCAGCAGCTTGGACGGGACAGGTTCACCCCTCCACTTT.

The chain uses TRBV7-3 and TRBJ2-7; 7 bases map to TRBD1. The V segment lost 5 bases and the J segment 3 bases; nucleotides outside the gene matches: 16. Germline CDR1 SGHTA, CDR2 FQGTGA. The CDR3 covers 17 residues. CDR3 region: CASSLSGTPGQFYEQYF. DNA of the CDR3: TGTGCCAGCAGCCTGTCCGGGACGCCGGGACAGTTCTACGAGCAGTACTTC.

This chain links TRBV28 with TRBJ1-5; possible D gene TRBD1, 5 bases. Germline V gene lookup returns CDR1 MDHEN and CDR2 SYDVKM. This CDR3 has 19 amino acids. Deletions cut 5 bases from V and 0 bases from J, with 23 bases between. The CDR3 nucleotides are TGTGCCAGCAGTCTCGGGGGGAAGGGATTAGGATATAGCAATCAGCCCCAGCATTTT. This codes for CASSLGGKGLGYSNQPQHF.

The rearrangement uses TRBV7-8 and TRBJ1-1; D call uncertain. The CDR3 totals 13 residues. The ends were cut back, 3 bases at V and 3 bases at J, with 8 bases in the middle. CDR1 is SGHVS and CDR2 is FQNEAQ in the germline V gene. CDR3 nucleotides: TGTGCCAGCAGCTTGTCCTCGGACACTGAAGCTTTCTTT. Translated, it gives CASSLSSDTEAFF.

This rearrangement joins TRBV3-1 (or the pseudogene TRBV3-2) to TRBJ1-3; 8 nucleotides agree with TRBD1. The length of the CDR3 is 13 residues. The germline V gene has CDR1 LGHDT and CDR2 YNNKEL (reference sequence). The trim removed 4 bases at V and 6 bases at J, leaving 2 bases unmatched. The CDR3 spells CASSLQGENTIYF. CDR3 sequence (DNA): TGTGCCAGCAGCCTACAGGGGGAAAACACCATATATTTT.

The chain couples TRBV19 to TRBJ1-1, with TRBD1 matching over 12 bases. CDR1 and CDR2 (germline): LNHDA, SQIVND (reference sequence). The CDR3 has 15 residues. For the CDR3, the DNA is TGTGCGGCCCTGGGACAGGGGGCGAGGGACACTGAAGCTTTCTTT. This sequence encodes CAALGQGARDTEAFF.

This clone came up once. This chain uses TRBV12-3 or TRBV12-4 with TRBJ1-1; D is unclear. V shed 3 bases and J shed 1 base, with 6 bases lying between them. This CDR3 has 13 amino acids. The CDR3 DNA sequence: TGTGCCAGCAGTTTCGGGAAGAACACTGAAGCTTTCTTT. It translates to CASSFGKNTEAFF.

The rearrangement links TRBV28 to TRBJ1-2, with a weak D call TRBD1 (5 bases). V was trimmed by 4 bases and J by 4 bases, leaving 13 bases between them. The CDR3 length is 14 residues. The germline V gene encodes CDR1 MDHEN and CDR2 SYDVKM. CDR3 DNA sequence: TGTGCCAGCAGTTCATCCTTAGGGGTCTATGGCTACACCTTC. Translated, it gives CASSSSLGVYGYTF.

The chain employs TRBV6-1 and TRBJ2-7; a possible D gene is TRBD1 (6 bases). V was clipped by 1 base and J by 0 bases, with 13 bases between them. CDR1 and CDR2 (germline): MNHNS, SASEGT. The CDR3 loop spans 16 amino acids. This chain's CDR3 is CASSEGWGHSSYEQYF. In DNA form, the CDR3 reads TGTGCCAGCAGTGAAGGGTGGGGACACTCCTCCTACGAGCAGTACTTC.

The chain couples TRBV7-3 to TRBJ1-2, with D tentatively TRBD1 (6 bases). The V gene lost 2 bases and the J gene lost 2 bases, with 15 bases spanning the gap. The germline V gene has CDR1 SGHTA and CDR2 FQGTGA. This CDR3 comprises 16 residues. The CDR3: CASSLSGTSDNYGYTF. The CDR3 DNA is TGTGCCAGCAGCTTATCCGGGACATCAGACAACTATGGCTACACCTTC.

The chain joins TRBV9 to TRBJ2-1; maybe TRBD2 (5 bases). CDR3 length: 15 residues. Germline CDR1 and CDR2: SGDLS and YYNGEE. V shed 2 bases and J shed 7 bases, with 16 bases lying between them. Written as DNA, the CDR3 is TGTGCCAGCAGCGTCGACGGGGAAGGGTTGAATGAGCAGTTCTTC. It is translated as CASSVDGEGLNEQFF.

The chain uses TRBV2 and TRBJ1-5; D remains unclear. CDR1 is SNHLY, CDR2 FYNNEI, per germline. There are 13 residues in the CDR3. The V end was cut by 6 bases, the J end by 4 bases, with 10 bases between. CDR3 in amino acids: CASRGLGNQPQHF. In DNA, the CDR3 is TGTGCCAGCAGAGGACTGGGGAATCAGCCCCAGCATTTT.

The chain uses TRBV30 and TRBJ1-6; 11 bases match TRBD1. Germline values: CDR1 GTSNPN, CDR2 SVGIG (reference sequence). This CDR3 region has 13 residues. The V segment lost 6 bases and the J segment 8 bases; nucleotides outside the gene matches: 3. The chain's CDR3 is CACQGQGDSPLHF. The CDR3 region has the DNA TGTGCCTGCCAGGGACAGGGGGATTCACCCCTCCACTTT.

The chain uses TRBV19 and TRBJ2-1, with 8 bases fitting TRBD2. From germline, CDR1 is LNHDA and CDR2 SQIVND (reference sequence). The CDR3 sequence is 15 residues long. Trimming cost V 4 bases and J 5 bases; bases outside gene matches: 7. CDR3 sequence (DNA): TGTGCCAGTAGTACAACCGGGACTAGGAACAATGAGCAGTTCTTC. Translated: CASSTTGTRNNEQFF.

The count of this clone is one. The genes are TRBV19 and TRBJ1-2, with 7 bases identical to TRBD1. CDR1 and CDR2 from the germline V gene are LNHDA and SQIVND (reference sequence). V was pared by 4 bases and J by 8 bases, with 10 bases of the junction left unmatched. CDR3 length: 14 amino acids. The chain's CDR3 is CASSKTGLADGYTF. DNA for the CDR3: TGTGCCAGTAGTAAGACAGGGCTTGCAGACGGCTACACCTTC.

The chain links TRBV5-4 to TRBJ2-3; 11 bases are shared with TRBD2. Looked up from germline, CDR1 is SGHNT and CDR2 is YYREEE (reference sequence). The CDR3 runs to 16 residues. The junction had 5 bases not matched to a gene; V was cut back by 2 bases and J by 3 bases. This chain's CDR3 is CASSFSGRAGTDTQYF. In DNA form, the CDR3 reads TGTGCCAGCAGCTTTAGCGGGAGGGCCGGGACAGATACGCAGTATTTT.

The genes are TRBV2 and TRBJ1-5, with D perhaps matching TRBD1 (5 bases). This CDR3 spans 13 amino acids. Germline CDR1 reads SNHLY; CDR2 reads FYNNEI. Deletions cut 7 bases from V and 7 bases from J, with 14 bases between. DNA for the CDR3: TGTGCCAGCACGGCGACAGAGGACCAGCCCCAGCATTTT. Translated, it gives CASTATEDQPQHF.

This clone appeared a single time. V gene TRBV6-5 combines with J gene TRBJ2-2; the D is unclear. There are 14 residues in the CDR3. Germline V gene lookup returns CDR1 MNHEY and CDR2 SVGAGI. V was trimmed by 6 bases and J by 2 bases, leaving 10 bases between them. This chain's CDR3 is CASRKTGNTGELFF. The CDR3 nucleotides read TGTGCCAGCAGAAAGACTGGCAACACCGGGGAGCTGTTTTTT.

This chain joins TRBV27 and TRBJ2-7; D remains unclear. CDR1 is MNHEY, CDR2 SMNVEV, per germline (reference sequence). The CDR3 runs 16 residues. Trimming took 6 bases from V and 1 from J, leaving 19 bases between them. CDR3 DNA sequence: TGTGCCAGCAGCCGACTTTGGAGCACCCGTTCCTACGAGCAGTACTTC. Protein sequence: CASSRLWSTRSYEQYF.

The rearrangement links TRBV4-1 to TRBJ2-1, with TRBD2 identical over 10 bases. Unmatched junction bases numbered 6, after V lost 4 bases and J lost 0 bases. The CDR3 runs to 17 residues. Looked up from germline, CDR1 is MGHRA and CDR2 is YSYEKL. CDR3 DNA: TGCGCCAGCAGCCGAGGACTAGCGGTGAGCTCCTACAATGAGCAGTTCTTC. As protein: CASSRGLAVSSYNEQFF.

This clone was recorded a few times. J is TRBJ2-1 and V is TRBV2, with D tentatively TRBD1 (6 bases). This CDR3 is 16 amino acids long. Deletions cut 6 bases from V and 6 bases from J, with 21 bases between. Germline values: CDR1 SNHLY, CDR2 FYNNEI. The CDR3 protein is CASRAPGVLSGNEQFF. The CDR3 DNA follows: TGTGCCAGCAGGGCTCCAGGGGTTTTGAGCGGCAATGAGCAGTTCTTC.

The V gene is TRBV29-1, the J gene TRBJ2-7, with TRBD1 matching 8 bases. The CDR3 runs to 13 residues. The junction had 8 bases not matched to a gene; V was cut back by 4 bases and J by 6 bases. The germline CDR1 and CDR2 sequences are SQVTM and ANQGSEA. CDR3 region: CSVAQPGGSEQYF. The CDR3 DNA reads TGCAGCGTTGCACAGCCAGGGGGCTCCGAGCAGTACTTC.

The V and J genes are TRBV19 and TRBJ2-3; a possible D gene is TRBD1 (7 bases). The germline V and J ends were trimmed by 4 bases and 0 bases, with 14 bases remaining between them. Germline V gives CDR1 LNHDA, CDR2 SQIVND (reference sequence). This CDR3 is built from 16 residues. In nucleotides, the CDR3 is TGTGCCAGTAGTACCACAGGGGACTCTAGCACAGATACGCAGTATTTT. Protein sequence: CASSTTGDSSTDTQYF.

The chain combines TRBV14 with TRBJ1-2; D not resolved. CDR3 length: 14 amino acids. The V end lost 4 bases, the J end lost 4 bases, and 13 bases lay between the germline ends. From germline, CDR1 is SGHDN and CDR2 FVKESK. CDR3 residues: CASSPGRIGYGYTF. Here the CDR3 DNA reads TGTGCCAGCAGCCCGGGGAGGATCGGCTATGGCTACACCTTC.

V is TRBV2 and J is TRBJ2-1; 11 bases are shared with TRBD2. Germline values: CDR1 SNHLY, CDR2 FYNNEI. The V gene end was trimmed by 5 bases and the J gene end by 3 bases; junction bases not matched to a gene: 3. The CDR3 sequence is 15 residues long. CDR3 DNA sequence: TGTGCCAGCAGTTCTCTAGCGGGAGGCTACAATGAGCAGTTCTTC. The encoded protein is CASSSLAGGYNEQFF.

The chain recombines TRBV10-3 with TRBJ1-6, with TRBD1 matching 10 bases. V lost 6 bases to trimming and J lost 5 bases; unmatched junction nucleotides: 1. Germline V gene data show CDR1 as ENHRY and CDR2 as SYGVKD. The CDR3 has 14 residues. This CDR3 reads CAIRDRGDNSPLHF. The CDR3, as DNA: TGTGCCATCAGGGACAGGGGGGATAATTCACCCCTCCACTTT.

The chain carries TRBV7-2 and TRBJ2-7; TRBD1 is a possible D gene (5 bases). The CDR3 has 15 amino acids. With 1 base removed from V and 2 bases from J, the gap between germline ends came to 12 bases. Germline values: CDR1 SGHTA, CDR2 FQGNSA. The CDR3 here is CASSLGGATPYEQYF. CDR3 DNA: TGTGCCAGCAGCTTAGGTGGGGCCACACCCTACGAGCAGTACTTC.

This rearrangement joins TRBV7-8 to TRBJ2-3; tentative D call: TRBD1 (5 bases). The length of the CDR3 is 14 residues. The V gene's germline CDR1 is SGHVS and CDR2 FQNEAQ. The V end lost 4 bases, the J end lost 0 bases, and 8 bases lay between the germline ends. The CDR3 loop is CASSYDRSTDTQYF. In DNA, the CDR3 is TGTGCCAGCAGCTACGACAGAAGCACAGATACGCAGTATTTT. Drawing the rest from reference TRBV7-8 and TRBJ2-3, the complete variable domain is GAGVSQSPRYKVAKRGQDVALRCDPISGHVSLFWYQQALGQGPEFLTYFQNEAQLDKSGLPSDRFFAERPEGSVSTLKIQRTQQEDSAVYLCASSYDRSTDTQYFGPGTRLTVL.

This chain connects TRBV18 to TRBJ2-3; no firm D call. Trimming cost V 1 base and J 0 bases, with 8 bases left between them. CDR1 is KGHSH and CDR2 is LQKENI in the germline V gene. The CDR3 is 15 amino acids. The CDR3 spells CASSPRATSTDTQYF. The CDR3 DNA is TGTGCCAGCTCACCACGAGCGACTAGCACAGATACGCAGTATTTT.

The rearrangement uses TRBV5-1 and TRBJ1-1; D remains unclear. V lost 4 bases and J lost 1, with 11 bases in between. Germline lookup yields CDR1 SGHRS and CDR2 YFSETQ. There are 14 residues in the CDR3. CDR3 sequence reads: CASSPNNQNTEAFF. The CDR3 coding sequence is TGCGCCAGCAGCCCAAACAACCAGAACACTGAAGCTTTCTTT.

This chain connects TRBV6-2 or TRBV6-3 to TRBJ2-4; perhaps TRBD2 as D (6 bases). Trimming removed 5 bases from V and 8 bases from J, with 13 bases in between. The CDR3 length is 13 residues. Germline lookup yields CDR1 MNHEY and CDR2 SVGEGT. The DNA for the CDR3 is TGTGCCAGCAGTCTGGGGGAGGACGACATTCAGTACTTC. Translation gives CASSLGEDDIQYF.